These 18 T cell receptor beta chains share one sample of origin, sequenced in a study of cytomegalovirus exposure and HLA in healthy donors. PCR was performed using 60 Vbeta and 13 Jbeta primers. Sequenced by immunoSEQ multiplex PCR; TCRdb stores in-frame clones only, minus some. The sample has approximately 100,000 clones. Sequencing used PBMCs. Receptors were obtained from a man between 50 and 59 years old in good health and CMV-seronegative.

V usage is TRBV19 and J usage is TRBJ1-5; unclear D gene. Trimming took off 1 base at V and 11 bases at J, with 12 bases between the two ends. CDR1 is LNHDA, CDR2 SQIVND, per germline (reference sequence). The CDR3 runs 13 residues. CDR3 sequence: CASSIGRLGAQHF. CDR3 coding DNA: TGTGCCAGTAGTATAGGTCGGCTAGGCGCCCAGCATTTT.

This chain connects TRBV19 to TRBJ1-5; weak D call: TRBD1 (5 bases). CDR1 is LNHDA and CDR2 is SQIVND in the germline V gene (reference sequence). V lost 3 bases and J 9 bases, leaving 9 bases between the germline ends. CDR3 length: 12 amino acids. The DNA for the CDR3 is TGTGCCAGTAGTATCTATCAGGGGCCCCAGCATTTT. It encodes CASSIYQGPQHF.

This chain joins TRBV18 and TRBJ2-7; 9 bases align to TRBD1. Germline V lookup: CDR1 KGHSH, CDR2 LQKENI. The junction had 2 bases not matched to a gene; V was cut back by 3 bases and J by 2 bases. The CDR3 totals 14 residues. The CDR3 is CASSPDRGAYEQYF. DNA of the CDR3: TGTGCCAGCTCACCGGACAGGGGCGCCTACGAGCAGTACTTC. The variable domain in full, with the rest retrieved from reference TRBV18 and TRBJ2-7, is NAGVMQNPRHLVRRRGQEARLRCSPMKGHSHVYWYRQLPEEGLKFMVYLQKENIIDESGMPKERFSAEFPKEGPSILRIQQVVRGDSAAYFCASSPDRGAYEQYFGPGTRLTVT.

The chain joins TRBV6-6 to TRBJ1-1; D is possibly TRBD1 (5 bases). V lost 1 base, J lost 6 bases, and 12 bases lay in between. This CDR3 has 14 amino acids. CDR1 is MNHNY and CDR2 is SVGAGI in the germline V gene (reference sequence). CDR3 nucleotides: TGTGCCAGCAGTTACTTCGACAGAGGCCCTGAAGCTTTCTTT. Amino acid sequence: CASSYFDRGPEAFF.

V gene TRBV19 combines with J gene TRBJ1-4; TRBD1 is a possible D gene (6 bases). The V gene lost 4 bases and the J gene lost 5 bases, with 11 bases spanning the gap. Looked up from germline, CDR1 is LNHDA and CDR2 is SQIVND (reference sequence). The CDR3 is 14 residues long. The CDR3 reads CASSTRTDNEKLFF. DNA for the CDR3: TGTGCCAGTAGTACCCGGACAGACAATGAAAAACTGTTTTTT.

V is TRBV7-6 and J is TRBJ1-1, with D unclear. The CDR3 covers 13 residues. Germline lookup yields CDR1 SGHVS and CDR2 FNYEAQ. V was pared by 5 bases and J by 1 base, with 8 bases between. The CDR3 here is CASSLTPNTEAFF. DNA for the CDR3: TGTGCCAGCAGCCTAACTCCGAACACTGAAGCTTTCTTT.

The CDR3 is CASSSTTGGVNTGELFF. For the CDR3, the DNA is TGTGCCAGCAGCTCCACGACAGGGGGCGTGAACACCGGGGAGCTGTTTTTT. The V and J genes are TRBV7-9 and TRBJ2-2; TRBD1 matches 10 bases. CDR1 and CDR2 from the germline V gene are SEHNR and FQNEAQ (reference sequence). V shed 4 bases, J shed 1 base, and the junction held 6 bases outside the gene matches. The CDR3 has 17 amino acids.

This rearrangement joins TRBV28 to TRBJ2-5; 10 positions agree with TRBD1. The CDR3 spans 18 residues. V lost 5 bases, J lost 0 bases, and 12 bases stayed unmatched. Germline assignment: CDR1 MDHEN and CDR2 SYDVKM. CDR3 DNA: TGTGCCAGCAGTGCCGGGACAGGGGACCCTTGGTACCAAGAGACCCAGTACTTC. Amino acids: CASSAGTGDPWYQETQYF.

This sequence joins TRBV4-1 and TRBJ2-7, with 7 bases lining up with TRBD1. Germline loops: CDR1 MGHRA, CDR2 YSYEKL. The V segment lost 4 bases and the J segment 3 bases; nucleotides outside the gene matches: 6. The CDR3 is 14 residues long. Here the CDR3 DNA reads TGCGCCAGCAGCCCCTACAGGGGAATCTACGAGCAGTACTTC. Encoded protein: CASSPYRGIYEQYF.

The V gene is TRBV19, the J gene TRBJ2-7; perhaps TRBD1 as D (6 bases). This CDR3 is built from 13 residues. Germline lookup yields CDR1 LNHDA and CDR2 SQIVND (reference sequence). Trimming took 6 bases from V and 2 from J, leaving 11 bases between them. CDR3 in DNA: TGTGCCAGTAGCTGGGACACTACCTACGAGCAGTACTTC. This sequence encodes CASSWDTTYEQYF.

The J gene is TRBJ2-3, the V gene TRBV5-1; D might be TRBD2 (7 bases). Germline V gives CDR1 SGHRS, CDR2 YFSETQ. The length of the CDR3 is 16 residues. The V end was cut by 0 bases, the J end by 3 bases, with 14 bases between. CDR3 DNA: TGCGCCAGCAGCTTGGATGGGGGGGCCGTGACAGATACGCAGTATTTT. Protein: CASSLDGGAVTDTQYF. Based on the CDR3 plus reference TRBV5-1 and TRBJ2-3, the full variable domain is KAGVTQTPRYLIKTRGQQVTLSCSPISGHRSVSWYQQTPGQGLQFLFEYFSETQRNKGNFPGRFSGRQFSNSRSEMNVSTLELGDSALYLCASSLDGGAVTDTQYFGPGTRLTVL.

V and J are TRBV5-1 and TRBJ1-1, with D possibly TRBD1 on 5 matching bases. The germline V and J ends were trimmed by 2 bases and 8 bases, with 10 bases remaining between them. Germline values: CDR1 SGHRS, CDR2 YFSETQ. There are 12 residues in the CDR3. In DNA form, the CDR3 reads TGCGCCAGCAGCTTTGGGAACAGGGAAGCTTTCTTT. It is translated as CASSFGNREAFF. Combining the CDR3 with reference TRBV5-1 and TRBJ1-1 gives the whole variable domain KAGVTQTPRYLIKTRGQQVTLSCSPISGHRSVSWYQQTPGQGLQFLFEYFSETQRNKGNFPGRFSGRQFSNSRSEMNVSTLELGDSALYLCASSFGNREAFFGQGTRLTVV.

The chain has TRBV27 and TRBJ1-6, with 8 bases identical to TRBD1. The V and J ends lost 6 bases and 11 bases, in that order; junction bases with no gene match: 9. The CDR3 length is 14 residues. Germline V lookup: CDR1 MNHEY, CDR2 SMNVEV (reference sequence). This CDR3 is CASSLTGGVTPLHF. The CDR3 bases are TGTGCCAGCAGCTTAACAGGGGGAGTTACACCCCTCCACTTT.

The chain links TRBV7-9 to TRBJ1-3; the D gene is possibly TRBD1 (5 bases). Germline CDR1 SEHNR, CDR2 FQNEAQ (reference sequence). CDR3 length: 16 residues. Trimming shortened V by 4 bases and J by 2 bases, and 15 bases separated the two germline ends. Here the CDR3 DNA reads TGTGCCAGCAGCTCCCAGGGTAATCTCGCTGGAAACACCATATATTTT. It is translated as CASSSQGNLAGNTIYF.

The CDR3 DNA reads as TGTGCCAGTAGTATCCAACATAAGAACACTGAAGCTTTCTTT. Translation gives CASSIQHKNTEAFF. This chain uses TRBV19 with TRBJ1-1; D uncertain. Germline CDR1 reads LNHDA; CDR2 reads SQIVND (reference sequence). With 3 bases removed from V and 1 base from J, the gap between germline ends came to 9 bases. The CDR3 extends over 14 amino acids.

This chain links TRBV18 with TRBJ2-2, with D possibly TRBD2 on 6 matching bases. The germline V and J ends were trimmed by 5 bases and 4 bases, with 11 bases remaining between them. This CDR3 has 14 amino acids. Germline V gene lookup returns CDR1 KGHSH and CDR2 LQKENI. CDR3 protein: CASSKQTSTGELFF. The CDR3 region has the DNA TGTGCCAGCTCAAAACAGACTAGCACCGGGGAGCTGTTTTTT.

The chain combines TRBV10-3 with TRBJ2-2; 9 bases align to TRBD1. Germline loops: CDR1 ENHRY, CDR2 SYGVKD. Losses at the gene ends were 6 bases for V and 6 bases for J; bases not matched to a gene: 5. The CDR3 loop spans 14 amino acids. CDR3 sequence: CAISHGTGPGELFF. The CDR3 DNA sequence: TGTGCCATCAGCCACGGGACAGGGCCCGGGGAGCTGTTTTTT.

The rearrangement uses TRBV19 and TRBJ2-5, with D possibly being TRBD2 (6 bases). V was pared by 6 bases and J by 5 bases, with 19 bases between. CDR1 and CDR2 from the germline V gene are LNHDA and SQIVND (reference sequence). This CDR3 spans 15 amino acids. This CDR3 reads CASSPGTLGIETQYF. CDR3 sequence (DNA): TGTGCCAGTAGCCCCGGGACTCTAGGGATCGAGACCCAGTACTTC.